The 27 T cell receptor beta chains in this list originate from one sample, sequenced in a study of T cell repertoires in cytomegalovirus infection. TCRdb called the reads again in MiXCR, with one record for every CDR3 protein. The sample includes some 160,000 distinct CDR3 sequences, roughly a sixth of them seen just once. Sequenced: CD8+ T cells from PBMCs. These receptors all stem from a human donor in good health (CMV status not recorded). Some clones in this sample may be carry-over from other donors' samples.

CDR3 loop: CASREDRVTQYF. The CDR3 region has the DNA TGTGCCAGCAGGGAAGACAGGGTTACGCAGTATTTT. The rearrangement joins TRBV7-2 to TRBJ2-3, with 7 bases lining up with TRBD1. Germline assignment: CDR1 SGHTA and CDR2 FQGNSA. The CDR3 sequence is 12 residues long. Trimming at V came to 6 bases and at J to 8 bases, leaving 5 bases not matched to a gene.

This clonotype was observed a few times. The chain combines TRBV6-1 with TRBJ2-5; TRBD2 matches at 7 bases. This CDR3 region has 16 residues. Germline CDR1 and CDR2: MNHNS and SASEGT. With V trimmed by 6 bases and J by 0 bases, 10 bases remained unmatched. In DNA, the CDR3 is TGTGCCAGCAGCAACGCGGCGCGGGGGTACCAAGAGACCCAGTACTTC. It is translated as CASSNAARGYQETQYF.

This chain connects TRBV5-1 to TRBJ1-1; D call uncertain. The CDR3 has 13 residues. Germline CDR1 reads SGHRS; CDR2 reads YFSETQ. Trimming cost V 3 bases and J 3 bases, with 9 bases left between them. The CDR3: CASSYDGDTEAFF. Written as DNA, the CDR3 is TGCGCCAGCAGCTACGATGGGGACACTGAAGCTTTCTTT. Full variable domain (remainder filled in from reference TRBV5-1 and TRBJ1-1): KAGVTQTPRYLIKTRGQQVTLSCSPISGHRSVSWYQQTPGQGLQFLFEYFSETQRNKGNFPGRFSGRQFSNSRSEMNVSTLELGDSALYLCASSYDGDTEAFFGQGTRLTVV.

This clonotype was seen only a few times. The genes are TRBV15 and TRBJ2-1; 7 bases map to TRBD2. The CDR3 runs 16 residues. Germline CDR1 is LNHNV and CDR2 is YYDKDF (reference sequence). V lost 3 bases and J lost 9; bases outside the gene matches: 14. This CDR3 reads CATSSIPRGLGAEQFF. CDR3 in DNA: TGTGCCACCAGCAGTATCCCACGAGGACTAGGGGCTGAGCAGTTCTTC.

This chain joins TRBV7-2 and TRBJ2-3; D is uncertain. Germline values: CDR1 SGHTA, CDR2 FQGNSA. The CDR3 is made up of 13 amino acids. The V and J ends lost 1 base and 4 bases respectively, with 6 bases between them. CDR3 amino acids: CASSLDAADTQYF. In DNA, the CDR3 is TGTGCCAGCAGCTTAGATGCGGCAGATACGCAGTATTTT.

J is TRBJ2-6 and V is TRBV7-9, with D perhaps TRBD2 (6 bases). This CDR3 comprises 17 residues. CDR1 SEHNR and CDR2 FQNEAQ come from the germline V gene (reference sequence). V lost 7 bases and J 0 bases, leaving 16 bases between the germline ends. The CDR3 coding sequence is TGTGCCAGCACCCCCGGCGGGACGGGCTCTGGGGCCAACGTCCTGACTTTC. Translating gives CASTPGGTGSGANVLTF.

The chain has TRBV6-2 or TRBV6-3 and TRBJ2-1; TRBD1 matches at 9 bases. CDR3 length: 15 residues. With V trimmed by 6 bases and J by 8 bases, 11 bases remained unmatched. Germline CDR1 reads MNHEY; CDR2 reads SVGEGT. CDR3 amino acids: CASSSGTGSIDEQFF. The CDR3, as DNA: TGTGCCAGCAGCTCCGGGACAGGGTCTATCGATGAGCAGTTCTTC.

This clonotype was recorded a few times. The V call is TRBV20-1, the J call TRBJ2-5; 7 bases match TRBD2. Germline loops: CDR1 DFQATT, CDR2 SNEGSKA (reference sequence). There are 10 residues in the CDR3. The CDR3 loop reads CAGRDETQYF. The CDR3 nucleotides are TGCGCGGGGAGGGATGAGACCCAGTACTTC.

This clonotype was detected only a few times. The V gene is TRBV6-2 or TRBV6-3, the J gene TRBJ1-2; no clear D. Trimming took off 2 bases at V and 1 base at J, with 5 bases between the two ends. Germline CDR1 MNHEY, CDR2 SVGEGT. The CDR3 length is 13 residues. CDR3 sequence (DNA): TGTGCCAGCAGTTACCTGGGTAACTATGGCTACACCTTC. It specifies CASSYLGNYGYTF.

The chain employs TRBV12-3 or TRBV12-4 and TRBJ2-7, with 8 bases that match TRBD2. With 5 bases clipped from V and 4 bases from J, the junction kept 7 bases outside the gene matches. The CDR3 extends over 14 amino acids. The DNA for the CDR3 is TGTGCCAGCAGTCCGTTCGGGGGGGAGTACGAGCAGTACTTC. Its translation is CASSPFGGEYEQYF.

The chain is built from TRBV19 and TRBJ2-7; the match to TRBD2 covers 7 bases. CDR3 length: 12 amino acids. The V and J ends lost 7 bases and 9 bases, in that order; junction bases with no gene match: 9. The V gene's germline CDR1 is LNHDA and CDR2 SQIVND (reference sequence). The CDR3 loop is CASTAGLGVQYF. As DNA, the CDR3 is TGTGCCAGTACCGCCGGACTAGGAGTGCAGTACTTC.

Concerning this clonotype: Compared with germline, one end of the junction differs, possibly owing to a read error. J is TRBJ2-1 and V is TRBV6-2 or TRBV6-3; 7 nucleotides match TRBD2. Germline V lookup: CDR1 MNHEY, CDR2 SVGEGT. This CDR3 has 14 residues. CDR3 nucleotides: TGTGCCCGCAGCCTTCTAGCGGTCTACAATGAGCAGTTCTTC. Translating it yields CARSLLAVYNEQFF.

The gene calls are TRBV28 and TRBJ1-2; unclear D gene. This CDR3 contains 13 residues. V was shortened by 3 bases and J by 2 bases, with 7 bases between the two germline ends. Germline assignment: CDR1 MDHEN and CDR2 SYDVKM. The CDR3 sequence is CASSFKTNYGYTF. CDR3 bases: TGTGCCAGCAGTTTCAAAACCAACTATGGCTACACCTTC.

A few counts support this clonotype. V gene TRBV7-8 combines with J gene TRBJ2-1; D perhaps matches TRBD2 (6 bases). Germline V CDR1 and CDR2: SGHVS, FQNEAQ. The CDR3 runs to 16 residues. The germline V and J ends were trimmed by 5 bases and 10 bases, with 24 bases remaining between them. This chain's CDR3 is CASSRRTGVSSEEQFF. Written as DNA, the CDR3 is TGTGCCAGCAGCCGTAGGACGGGAGTATCATCCGAGGAGCAGTTCTTC.

The chain is built from TRBV4-3 and TRBJ2-1; 9 bases are a match to TRBD1. Losses at the gene ends were 1 base for V and 7 bases for J; bases not matched to a gene: 8. The CDR3 consists of 16 residues. Germline V lookup: CDR1 LGHNA, CDR2 YSLEER. CDR3 nucleotides: TGCGCCAGCAGCCAAGCAGCGGGACAGGGTGGAAATGAGCAGTTCTTC. Protein product: CASSQAAGQGGNEQFF.

The CDR3 sequence is CASRGPTLDSGANVLTF. The CDR3 DNA sequence: TGTGCCAGTAGGGGGCCGACCCTTGACTCTGGGGCCAACGTCCTGACTTTC. The chain has TRBV19 and TRBJ2-6; a weak D match, TRBD1 (5 bases). Germline V gene lookup returns CDR1 LNHDA and CDR2 SQIVND (reference sequence). The CDR3 contains 17 residues. V gave up 6 bases and J gave up 0 bases, with 15 bases separating them. Complete variable domain (other parts from reference TRBV19 and TRBJ2-6): DGGITQSPKYLFRKEGQNVTLSCEQNLNHDAMYWYRQDPGQGLRLIYYSQIVNDFQKGDIAEGYSVSREKKESFPLTVTSAQKNPTAFYLCASRGPTLDSGANVLTFGAGSRLTVL.

This clonotype appeared a few times. The chain combines TRBV5-6 with TRBJ1-1, with 9 bases matching TRBD1. Losses at the gene ends were 4 bases for V and 7 bases for J; bases not matched to a gene: 11. The CDR3 contains 15 residues. Germline V CDR1 and CDR2: SGHDT, YYEEEE. This CDR3 reads CASSLPGQGRGEAFF. The CDR3 coding sequence is TGTGCCAGCAGCCTCCCGGGACAGGGAAGGGGTGAAGCTTTCTTT.

The CDR3 coding sequence is TGTGCCAGCAGCCGGAGGGGGGGCCGGGGAGATACGCAGTATTTT. Its protein product is CASSRRGGRGDTQYF. This chain links TRBV7-2 with TRBJ2-3; D is perhaps TRBD2 (7 bases). The V end was cut by 5 bases, the J end by 5 bases, with 17 bases between. This CDR3 spans 15 amino acids. Germline assignment: CDR1 SGHTA and CDR2 FQGNSA.

The chain carries TRBV27 and TRBJ2-2; D possibly corresponds to TRBD1 (5 bases). CDR1 is MNHEY, CDR2 SMNVEV, per germline (reference sequence). Trimming left V 6 bases short and J 7 bases short, with 21 bases between. CDR3 size: 16 residues. The chain's CDR3 is CASSPSVGVVSGELFF. The CDR3 DNA is TGTGCCAGCAGCCCCTCAGTAGGGGTGGTAAGCGGGGAGCTGTTTTTT.

The CDR3 DNA reads TGTGCCAGCAGCTTAAGGGACAGGTCTGAAAAACTGTTTTTT. The encoded protein is CASSLRDRSEKLFF. The chain joins TRBV7-9 to TRBJ1-4; 8 bases align to TRBD1. Trimming removed 2 bases from V and 7 bases from J; junction bases left unmatched: 3. The CDR3 has 14 residues. Germline CDR1 is SEHNR and CDR2 is FQNEAQ (reference sequence).

The rearrangement joins TRBV10-3 to TRBJ1-2; no clear D gene. The CDR3 spans 12 residues. The germline gives CDR1 ENHRY, CDR2 SYGVKD. The V and J ends lost 8 bases and 6 bases respectively, with 13 bases between them. The CDR3 DNA sequence: TGTGCCATCCCTGACCTGGGTAATGGCTACACCTTC. Translating it yields CAIPDLGNGYTF.

This rearrangement joins TRBV28 to TRBJ2-7; D remains ambiguous. V was clipped by 2 bases and J by 1 base, with 9 bases between them. CDR3 length: 14 amino acids. Germline V CDR1 and CDR2: MDHEN, SYDVKM. Here the CDR3 DNA reads TGTGCCAGCAGTTTAACAGACCGGTCCTACGAGCAGTACTTC. This encodes CASSLTDRSYEQYF.

The chain recombines TRBV7-6 with TRBJ2-1; a weak D match, TRBD2 (6 bases). V was shortened by 5 bases and J by 8 bases, with 22 bases between the two germline ends. This CDR3 region has 16 residues. Per germline, CDR1 SGHVS and CDR2 FNYEAQ. As DNA, the CDR3 is TGTGCCAGCAGCCCCCAGGCGGGGAGTTCGGAGTATGAGCAGTTCTTC. Translating gives CASSPQAGSSEYEQFF.

There are a few counts of this clonotype. CDR3 sequence: CASGLEVRRQGGTGELFF. CDR3 sequence (DNA): TGTGCTAGTGGTTTGGAGGTTCGAAGACAGGGGGGGACCGGGGAGCTGTTTTTT. The chain couples TRBV12-5 to TRBJ2-2; 9 nucleotides agree with TRBD1. Looked up from germline, CDR1 is LGHNT and CDR2 is FRNRAP. V lost 1 base to trimming and J lost 5 bases; unmatched junction nucleotides: 11. CDR3 length equals 18 residues.

At least ten counts were recorded for this clonotype. The chain uses TRBV7-2 and TRBJ2-7; TRBD2 might be the D (6 bases). Trimming cost V 5 bases and J 2 bases, with 28 bases left between them. The CDR3 consists of 19 residues. Germline values: CDR1 SGHTA, CDR2 FQGNSA. The CDR3 nucleotides are TGTGCCAGCAGCCTCCAGAGAGTCAGAGGGGACTTCCAACCCTACGAGCAGTACTTC. As protein: CASSLQRVRGDFQPYEQYF.

V usage is TRBV7-6 and J usage is TRBJ2-7, with no clear D. Germline V gene lookup returns CDR1 SGHVS and CDR2 FNYEAQ. The CDR3 is made up of 12 amino acids. Between the trimmed V and J ends, which lost 1 base and 7 bases, there was a span of 8 bases. CDR3 amino acids: CASSLGAPEQYF. The CDR3 bases are TGTGCCAGCAGCTTAGGGGCCCCAGAGCAGTACTTC.

This clonotype appeared a few times. The V gene is TRBV20-1, the J gene TRBJ1-5; TRBD1 is a possible D gene (5 bases). Trimming took off 0 bases at V and 5 bases at J, with 14 bases between the two ends. The V gene's germline CDR1 is DFQATT and CDR2 SNEGSKA (reference sequence). CDR3 length: 15 amino acids. CDR3 region: CSARDRDGDYQPQHF. CDR3 sequence (DNA): TGCAGTGCTAGAGACAGGGATGGAGATTATCAGCCCCAGCATTTT.